These T cell receptor beta chains were read from a single sample in a study of OX40 agonist ivuxolimab in advanced cancers. Profiling relied on immunoSEQ multiplex PCR, and the TCRdb table lists in-frame clones only, not all of them. The table shows 45,000 or so clones, with approximately 88% occurring only once. The material was CD4+ or CD8+ T cells sorted from blood, obtained in a trial of the OX40 agonist ivuxolimab. These receptors came from an adult with an advanced solid tumor such as melanoma, head and neck, liver or kidney cancer. CDR3s include the opening cysteine and the closing phenylalanine or tryptophan. A D gene is named only where the DNA matches it firmly. Only part of the rows carry a size: once, few, many, or a class if the clone is expanded.

cdr3_nt cdr3_aa j_call v_call clone_size cdr3_length d_call
TGCGCCAGCAGCCAAGATATCGCAGGGGTCTATGGCTACACCTTC CASSQDIAGVYGYTF TRBJ1-2 TRBV4-3 . 15 .
TGTGCCAGCAGCTTAAGACAGGGGAAGGGCCAAGAGACCCAGTACTTC CASSLRQGKGQETQYF TRBJ2-5 TRBV7-2 . 16 TRBD1
TGTGCCAGCATCCAAGCCTCGAATGAAAAACTGTTTTTT CASIQASNEKLFF TRBJ1-4 TRBV28 . 13 .
TGTGCCAGCACAGGACAGGGAAGGAGGAGCGCTGAAGCTTTCTTT CASTGQGRRSAEAFF TRBJ1-1 TRBV6-1 . 15 TRBD1
TGTGCCAGCACCGGCCCAGGGGGCTATGGCTACACCTTC CASTGPGGYGYTF TRBJ1-2 TRBV5-6 . 13 TRBD1
TGTGCCAGCAGCCCCGATGAGCAGTTCTTC CASSPDEQFF TRBJ2-1 TRBV7-9 medium-sized 10 .
TGTGCCAGCAGAGCAGGGTCCACTGAAGCTTTCTTT CASRAGSTEAFF TRBJ1-1 TRBV27 . 12 .
TGTGCCTGGAGGGTTAGGGAAGGGTCCTACGAGCAGTACTTC CAWRVREGSYEQYF TRBJ2-7 TRBV30 . 14 .
TGTGCCAGCAGCATCGAAGGAAGTCTGAACTATGGCTACACCTTC CASSIEGSLNYGYTF TRBJ1-2 TRBV6-5 . 15 .
TGTGCCAGCAGTGAACCCTCAGGGGGGAATTCACCCCTCCACTTT CASSEPSGGNSPLHF TRBJ1-6 TRBV25-1 once 15 TRBD1
TGTGCCAGCAGCCCAGGGAGAGATACGCAGTATTTT CASSPGRDTQYF TRBJ2-3 TRBV7-6 . 12 .
TGTGCCAGCAGCTTAGGACAGGGTTTTGTTAATGAGCAGTTCTTC CASSLGQGFVNEQFF TRBJ2-1 TRBV7-6 . 15 TRBD1
TGTGCCAGCAGCTTAGATCGGACTAGCGGGCATGAGCAGTTCTTC CASSLDRTSGHEQFF TRBJ2-1 TRBV11-2 . 15 TRBD2
TGTGCCAGCAGCTTAGGGACTGAAGCTTTCTTT CASSLGTEAFF TRBJ1-1 TRBV7-9 once 11 .
TGTGCCAGCAGTTTAGGGACAGCGAACACTGAAGCTTTCTTT CASSLGTANTEAFF TRBJ1-1 TRBV27 once 14 TRBD1
TGCGCCAGCAGCCAAGAGGGGTACGCCGGGGAGCTGTTTTTT CASSQEGYAGELFF TRBJ2-2 TRBV4-1 once 14 .
TGTGCCAGCAGCTTCTTAGGACAGGCGAACACTGAAGCTTTCTTT CASSFLGQANTEAFF TRBJ1-1 TRBV5-6 . 15 TRBD1
TGTGCCAGCAGTAGGAACACTGAAGCTTTCTTT CASSRNTEAFF TRBJ1-1 TRBV6-5 . 11 .
TGTGCCAGCAGCACCCGACCGTACAATGAGCAGTTCTTC CASSTRPYNEQFF TRBJ2-1 TRBV14 . 13 .
TGTGCCAGCAGTCCGACAGGGGGTGACACCATATATTTT CASSPTGGDTIYF TRBJ1-3 TRBV6-6 . 13 TRBD1
TGTGCCAGCAGCCCACAACAGCTCGAGGACACCGGGGAGCTGTTTTTT CASSPQQLEDTGELFF TRBJ2-2 TRBV7-6 . 16 .
TGTGCCAGCAGTTTGGTGGGTGATAATCAGCCCCAGCATTTT CASSLVGDNQPQHF TRBJ1-5 TRBV28 . 14 .
TGCGCCAGCAGCTTTGACCTTCAAGAGACCCAGTACTTC CASSFDLQETQYF TRBJ2-5 TRBV5-1 . 13 .
TGTGCCAGCAGTTTAGGATTCCTAGCGGGGGGCCCCACCGGGGAGCTGTTTTTT CASSLGFLAGGPTGELFF TRBJ2-2 TRBV27 . 18 TRBD2
TGTGCCAGCTCACCCCCCCCCGCGGAGACCCAGTACTTC CASSPPPAETQYF TRBJ2-5 TRBV18 . 13 .
TGTGCCAGCAGCCCGCGAGCGGGGGGTTCGTCTTACGAGCAGTACTTC CASSPRAGGSSYEQYF TRBJ2-7 TRBV28 . 16 TRBD2
TGTGCCAGCAGTTCCCAAAAGGACGCTGTTTGGGAGCAGTACTTC CASSSQKDAVWEQYF TRBJ2-7 TRBV27 . 15 .
TGTGCCATCAGCCCCGGAACCCCTTATGGCTACACCTTC CAISPGTPYGYTF TRBJ1-2 TRBV10-3 . 13 .
TGTGCCAGCAGTTACAAGGGGCAGCCCCAGCATTTT CASSYKGQPQHF TRBJ1-5 TRBV6-5 few 12 .
TGTGCCAGCAGCTTAGACGGGACTAGCTTCTATGAGCAGTTCTTC CASSLDGTSFYEQFF TRBJ2-1 TRBV7-6 . 15 TRBD2
TGTGCCAGCAGCCAGACAGGGGGCGGTAACTATGGCTACACCTTC CASSQTGGGNYGYTF TRBJ1-2 TRBV7-6 . 15 TRBD1
TGTGCCATCAGTGAAGGGGGCAGCACAGATACGCAGTATTTT CAISEGGSTDTQYF TRBJ2-3 TRBV10-3 . 14 TRBD1
TGCGCCAGCAGCCAAGAAAGCGATCAGCCCCAGCATTTT CASSQESDQPQHF TRBJ1-5 TRBV5-2 few 13 .
TGTGCTAGTGGTTTCGAGTCTGCGTCGCCGGGCTATGGCTACACCTTC CASGFESASPGYGYTF TRBJ1-2 TRBV12-5 . 16 .
TGTGCCAGCAGCGTTCAGGGGGCCCCTCAGCATACGCAGTATTTT CASSVQGAPQHTQYF TRBJ2-3 TRBV13 . 15 TRBD1
TGTGCCAGCAGTTACTCGGGATCTCTATACTTC CASSYSGSLYF TRBJ2-7 TRBV6-6 . 11 .
TGTGCCAGCAGTCCCCTGGCCAGCTTAGTCGCTAGCGACACTGAAGCTTTCTTT CASSPLASLVASDTEAFF TRBJ1-1 TRBV28 . 18 .
TGTGCCAGCAGTGAAGGGCCCGCAGTAGCTTTCTTT CASSEGPAVAFF TRBJ1-1 TRBV6-1 few 12 .
TGCAGCGTTGTCGTTGAGGGGACTGAAGCTTTCTTT CSVVVEGTEAFF TRBJ1-1 TRBV29-1 medium-sized 12 .
TGCGCCAGCAGCCAAGATACAGACGGCCACTACAATGAGCAGTTCTTC CASSQDTDGHYNEQFF TRBJ2-1 TRBV4-1 . 16 .
TGTGCCAGCAGTGTCCCGGGCCAATACAATGAGCAGTTCTTC CASSVPGQYNEQFF TRBJ2-1 TRBV2 once 14 .
TGTGCCAGCAGTGATGGGGTCCACACAGATACGCAGTATTTT CASSDGVHTDTQYF TRBJ2-3 TRBV6-1 . 14 .
TGTGCCAGCAGCCCCAAGCAGGGCAAGATCGGGGAGACCCAGTACTTC CASSPKQGKIGETQYF TRBJ2-5 TRBV7-8 . 16 .
TGTGCCAGCAGCTTAGGGACACCCCTCCACTTT CASSLGTPLHF TRBJ1-6 TRBV11-2 once 11 .
TGTGCCAGCAGCTTGATCGGCACTGAAGCTTTCTTT CASSLIGTEAFF TRBJ1-1 TRBV7-8 . 12 .
TGCGCCAGCAGCCTGACCGGGACTGGAGTAACAGATACGCAGTATTTT CASSLTGTGVTDTQYF TRBJ2-3 TRBV4-3 . 16 .
TGTGCCAGCAGCCCCATTCAAGGGGAGACCCAGTACTTC CASSPIQGETQYF TRBJ2-5 TRBV7-2 . 13 .
TGTGCCAGTAGTATAGGTCCCTATAATTCACCCCTCCACTTT CASSIGPYNSPLHF TRBJ1-6 TRBV19 . 14 .
TGTGCCAGCAGCCAAGATTTCCAGCGGAGGGGGAACACCGGGGAGCTGTTTTTT CASSQDFQRRGNTGELFF TRBJ2-2 TRBV4-2 . 18 .
TGTGCCAGCAGCTCGTTAAGGAAGGATGGCTACACCTTC CASSSLRKDGYTF TRBJ1-2 TRBV11-1 . 13 .
TGTGCCAGCCGGGACGCAACTAATGAAAAACTGTTTTTT CASRDATNEKLFF TRBJ1-4 TRBV11-2 . 13 .
TGTGCCAGCAGCGTTAGGGACAGGCCCCAGTATTTT CASSVRDRPQYF TRBJ2-3 TRBV9 . 12 TRBD1
TGCGCCAGCAGCCACCGGCCCGGGACAGGTATCAACGAGCAGTACTTC CASSHRPGTGINEQYF TRBJ2-7 TRBV4-1 . 16 TRBD1
TGTGCCAGCATTGGACGAACCTACTACGAGCAGTACTTC CASIGRTYYEQYF TRBJ2-7 TRBV6-1 . 13 .